These T cell receptor beta chains were read from a single sample in a study of spatial heterogeneity in lung cancer. TCRdb re-called the 5' RACE reads through MiXCR, storing one row per CDR3 protein. The sample holds approximately 24,000 distinct CDR3 sequences; 4.5% to 5.5% are singletons and the top ten take more than 4%. The sequencing used PBMCs, collected at surgery. The receptors stem from a male donor with early-stage non-small cell lung cancer. The CDR3 runs from the conserved cysteine through the conserved F or W. Each record gives: D gene, clone size, J gene, V gene, CDR3 protein, CDR3 DNA. D genes are given only for firm matches. Where a row states a size, it is once, few, many or the class of an expanded clone; other rows omit it.

>TRBD2|-|TRBJ2-7|TRBV6-6
CASRTSGAVGEQYF
TGTGCCAGCAGGACCAGCGGGGCCGTTGGCGAGCAGTACTTC
>-|many|TRBJ2-1|TRBV5-1
CASSLVQGGEQFF
TGCGCCAGCAGCTTGGTACAGGGCGGGGAGCAGTTCTTC
>-|many|TRBJ1-2|TRBV30
CAWSVQANYGYTF
TGTGCCTGGAGCGTCCAGGCCAACTATGGCTACACCTTC
>-|many|TRBJ1-3|TRBV7-2
CASSSGGSGNTIYF
TGTGCCAGCAGCTCCGGGGGCTCTGGAAACACCATATATTTT
>-|many|TRBJ2-5|TRBV5-4
CASSLTGAETQYF
TGTGCCAGCAGCTTAACAGGTGCGGAGACCCAGTACTTC
>TRBD1|many|TRBJ1-3|TRBV5-1
CASRLDRAGNTIYF
TGCGCCAGCAGATTGGACAGGGCTGGAAACACCATATATTTT
>-|many|TRBJ1-5|TRBV6-5
CASSYIGGPNQPQHF
TGTGCCAGCAGTTACATCGGGGGCCCGAATCAGCCCCAGCATTTT
>-|many|TRBJ2-3|TRBV20-1
CSATAPKGPDTQYF
TGCAGTGCCACCGCTCCTAAGGGCCCAGATACGCAGTATTTT
>TRBD2|many|TRBJ2-1|TRBV19
CASSIAGGLSEQFF
TGTGCCAGTAGTATTGCGGGGGGGTTAAGTGAGCAGTTCTTC
>TRBD2|many|TRBJ2-1|TRBV3-1
CASSRDTGTSGKWNEQFF
TGTGCCAGCAGTAGAGATACCGGGACTAGCGGGAAGTGGAATGAGCAGTTCTTC
>-|many|TRBJ2-3|TRBV3-1
CASSRTGLTDTQYF
TGTGCCAGCAGCAGAACAGGACTCACAGATACGCAGTATTTT
>-|many|TRBJ2-3|TRBV13
CASSSLFIGGQVTQYF
TGTGCCAGCAGCTCCCTCTTTATTGGGGGGCAGGTGACGCAGTATTTT
>-|many|TRBJ1-1|TRBV20-1
CSADPAGDTEAFF
TGCAGCGCTGATCCGGCCGGAGACACTGAAGCTTTCTTT
>TRBD1|many|TRBJ1-6|TRBV28
CASSPRDSLSPLHF
TGTGCCAGCAGCCCCCGGGACAGCTTATCACCCCTCCACTTT
>-|-|TRBJ2-7|TRBV27
CASSPSSYEQYF
TGTGCCAGCAGTCCTAGCTCCTACGAGCAGTACTTC
>TRBD1|many|TRBJ2-3|TRBV7-3
CASSQTGGRADTQYF
TGTGCCAGCAGCCAAACAGGGGGCCGGGCAGATACGCAGTATTTT
>TRBD1|many|TRBJ2-7|TRBV4-2
CASSERDRLYEQYF
TGTGCCAGCAGCGAACGGGACAGGTTATACGAGCAGTACTTC
>-|-|TRBJ1-5|TRBV11-1
CASSLTQAGDQPQHF
TGTGCCAGCAGCTTAACGCAGGCGGGGGATCAGCCCCAGCATTTT
>-|many|TRBJ2-7|TRBV12-5
CASVRAGTESREQYF
TGTGCTAGTGTTCGGGCGGGGACTGAATCACGAGAGCAGTACTTC
>-|many|TRBJ2-3|TRBV4-2
CASSQEGASTDTQYF
TGTGCCAGCAGCCAAGAGGGGGCGAGCACAGATACGCAGTATTTT
>-|many|TRBJ2-7|TRBV2
CASMGRSYEQYF
TGTGCCAGCATGGGCAGATCCTACGAGCAGTACTTC
>TRBD2|medium-sized|TRBJ2-2|TRBV28
CASSLSGSGTGELFF
TGTGCCAGCAGTTTAAGCGGGAGTGGAACCGGGGAGCTGTTTTTT
>-|many|TRBJ2-7|TRBV18
CASSPPYSNSFYEQYF
TGTGCCAGCTCACCACCGTACAGTAACTCATTCTACGAGCAGTACTTC
>TRBD1|many|TRBJ2-7|TRBV28
CASTTGMSIYEQYF
TGTGCCAGCACGACAGGGATGTCCATATACGAGCAGTACTTC
>-|many|TRBJ2-3|TRBV6-5
CASSGRRGPDTQYF
TGTGCCAGCAGTGGTCGAAGGGGTCCAGATACGCAGTATTTT
>TRBD1|many|TRBJ2-7|TRBV12-3/TRBV12-4
CASSLRRGFGTGSYEQYF
TGTGCCAGCAGTCTCCGGCGGGGATTCGGGACAGGGTCCTACGAGCAGTACTTC
>-|few|TRBJ2-3|TRBV12-3/TRBV12-4
CASSFYRGNTDTQYF
TGTGCCAGCAGTTTTTATCGAGGAAACACAGATACGCAGTATTTT
>-|-|TRBJ1-6|TRBV5-4
CASSLGQAYNSPLHF
TGTGCCAGCAGCTTGGGACAGGCCTATAATTCACCCCTCCACTTT
>-|many|TRBJ2-7|TRBV28
CASSTPGHEQYF
TGTGCCAGCAGTACCCCAGGACACGAGCAGTACTTC
>-|many|TRBJ2-6|TRBV6-1
CASRTRGEGANVLTF
TGTGCCAGCAGAACCAGGGGCGAGGGGGCCAACGTCCTGACTTTC
>-|-|TRBJ1-5|TRBV3-1
CASSQGLGNQPQHF
TGTGCCAGCAGCCAAGGTTTGGGCAATCAGCCCCAGCATTTT
>-|many|TRBJ2-1|TRBV7-2
CASSLGGLSEQFF
TGTGCCAGCAGCTTAGGGGGGTTGAGTGAGCAGTTCTTC
>-|many|TRBJ1-4|TRBV6-6
CASNERAQPREKLFF
TGTGCCAGCAACGAAAGGGCCCAGCCCCGTGAAAAACTGTTTTTT
>-|many|TRBJ2-3|TRBV7-9
CASSLGGTSTDTQYF
TGTGCCAGCAGCTTAGGCGGGACTAGCACAGATACGCAGTATTTT
>TRBD1|many|TRBJ2-3|TRBV6-5
CASLKRVGQSTDTQYF
TGTGCCAGCTTAAAAAGGGTGGGACAGTCCACAGATACGCAGTATTTT
>-|many|TRBJ1-1|TRBV6-5
CAATDSPYGTEAFF
TGTGCCGCCACCGACAGCCCGTATGGCACTGAAGCTTTCTTT
>-|-|TRBJ1-3|TRBV15
CATSRVGRGRGNTIYF
TGTGCCACCAGCAGAGTGGGCAGGGGCCGCGGAAACACCATATATTTT
>-|-|TRBJ2-7|TRBV6-6
CASRPRSASEQYF
TGTGCCAGCAGGCCCAGGTCGGCCAGCGAGCAGTACTTC
>-|many|TRBJ2-5|TRBV18
CASSTSQEETQYF
TGTGCCAGCTCAACCTCACAAGAAGAGACCCAGTACTTC
>TRBD1|many|TRBJ2-7|TRBV15
CATSREGQPYEQYF
TGTGCCACCAGCAGAGAGGGACAGCCCTACGAGCAGTACTTC
>-|many|TRBJ1-1|TRBV11-2
CASILAGTEAFF
TGTGCCAGCATCTTAGCGGGGACTGAAGCTTTCTTT
>-|many|TRBJ2-3|TRBV3-1
CASSQKGTDTQYF
TGTGCCAGCAGCCAAAAGGGAACAGATACGCAGTATTTT
>TRBD2|many|TRBJ2-3|TRBV6-2/TRBV6-3
CASSRGAGVGNTDTQYF
TGTGCCAGCAGCCGCGGGGCGGGAGTGGGGAACACAGATACGCAGTATTTT
>TRBD1|many|TRBJ2-1|TRBV19
CASSPRTGTYNEQFF
TGTGCCAGTAGTCCCAGGACAGGGACCTACAATGAGCAGTTCTTC